The 12 T cell receptor beta chains below were found in one sample sequenced in a study of T cells after yellow fever vaccination. TCRdb reprocessed the 5' RACE reads with MiXCR, giving one entry per CDR3 protein. The sample includes over 110,000 distinct CDR3 sequences, more than 6% of them seen just once. Material: CD4+ T cells sorted from PBMCs, obtained 5 days after the yellow fever booster vaccination. These receptors all come from a man aged 25 to 40 who received the YFV17D yellow fever vaccine.

This clonotype has a count of ten or more. The gene calls are TRBV7-2 and TRBJ1-5; 9 nucleotides line up with TRBD1. Germline V gives CDR1 SGHTA, CDR2 FQGNSA. CDR3 length equals 14 residues. V lost 5 bases and J lost 7; bases outside the gene matches: 6. The CDR3 DNA is TGTGCCAGCAGCGTATGGACAGGGGTCCAGCCCCAGCATTTT. Translating it yields CASSVWTGVQPQHF. The full variable domain, rest sourced from reference TRBV7-2 and TRBJ1-5, is GAGVSQSPSNKVTEKGKDVELRCDPISGHTALYWYRQSLGQGLEFLIYFQGNSAPDKSGLPSDRFSAERTGGSVSTLTIQRTQQEDSAVYLCASSVWTGVQPQHFGDGTRLSIL.

This clonotype came up once. This chain connects TRBV19 to TRBJ1-5; D not resolved. The CDR3 has 14 amino acids. The V gene's germline CDR1 is LNHDA and CDR2 SQIVND (reference sequence). V was shortened by 3 bases and J by 4 bases, with 10 bases between the two germline ends. CDR3: CASSMARANQPQHF. Here the CDR3 DNA reads TGTGCCAGTAGTATGGCTAGGGCAAATCAGCCCCAGCATTTT. The entire variable domain, with the rest obtained from reference TRBV19 and TRBJ1-5, is as follows: DGGITQSPKYLFRKEGQNVTLSCEQNLNHDAMYWYRQDPGQGLRLIYYSQIVNDFQKGDIAEGYSVSREKKESFPLTVTSAQKNPTAFYLCASSMARANQPQHFGDGTRLSIL.

On this clonotype itself: This CDR3 is missing its conserved last phenylalanine or tryptophan, likely due to a read error. The chain employs TRBV20-1 and TRBJ2-5; 9 nucleotides match TRBD1. Germline V gives CDR1 DFQATT, CDR2 SNEGSKA (reference sequence). Unmatched junction bases numbered 5, after V lost 0 bases and J lost 3 bases. The CDR3 loop spans 15 amino acids. The CDR3 region is CSARDPGQGEETQYS. DNA for the CDR3: TGCAGTGCTAGAGATCCGGGACAGGGTGAAGAGACCCAGTACTCC.

This clonotype appeared many times. The rearrangement joins TRBV3-1 to TRBJ2-7; D not certain. Germline CDR1 is LGHDT and CDR2 is YNNKEL (reference sequence). Trimming stripped 7 bases from V and 6 bases from J, with 10 bases between. There are 11 residues in the CDR3. The CDR3 nucleotides read TGTGCCAGCACCCATCTAGGCGAGCAGTACTTC. It translates to CASTHLGEQYF.

This clonotype was seen at least ten times. The chain links TRBV7-2 to TRBJ2-1; 8 positions agree with TRBD1. The CDR3 consists of 14 residues. The trim removed 3 bases at V and 9 bases at J, leaving 7 bases unmatched. The germline CDR1 and CDR2 sequences are SGHTA and FQGNSA. The CDR3 protein is CASSLRQGASEQFF. Written as DNA, the CDR3 is TGTGCCAGCAGCTTGCGCCAGGGGGCAAGTGAGCAGTTCTTC.

This clonotype was counted ten times or more. J is TRBJ1-1 and V is TRBV29-1; 9 nucleotides match TRBD1. The V and J ends lost 1 base and 11 bases, in that order; junction bases with no gene match: 8. This CDR3 is 13 amino acids long. Germline V gene sequence: CDR1 SQVTM, CDR2 ANQGSEA. The CDR3 region has the DNA TGCAGCGTTGAAGTCACAGGGGGCTCGGATGCTTTCTTT. This gives the protein CSVEVTGGSDAFF. Supplemented by reference TRBV29-1 and TRBJ1-1, the full variable domain reads SAVISQKPSRDICQRGTSLTIQCQVDSQVTMMFWYRQQPGQSLTLIATANQGSEATYESGFVIDKFPISRPNLTFSTLTVSNMSPEDSSIYLCSVEVTGGSDAFFGQGTRLTVV.

Concerning this clonotype: Being one base from a much bigger clone, this may be a read error. The chain has TRBV6-4 and TRBJ2-1; 7 positions agree with TRBD2. Germline CDR1 is MRHNA and CDR2 is SNTAGT. This CDR3 spans 17 amino acids. The CDR3 reads CASSPLLAPSSCNEQFF. CDR3 nucleotides: TGTGCCAGCAGTCCTTTACTAGCGCCGAGCTCCTGCAATGAGCAGTTCTTC.

This clonotype was seen many times. This rearrangement joins TRBV30 to TRBJ2-7, with TRBD1 matching over 7 bases. There are 12 residues in the CDR3. Germline V gene lookup returns CDR1 GTSNPN and CDR2 SVGIG (reference sequence). V was clipped by 3 bases and J by 2 bases; unmatched bases: 1. This chain's CDR3 is CAWRGQTYEQYF. The CDR3 DNA is TGTGCCTGGAGGGGACAGACCTACGAGCAGTACTTC.

The rearrangement links TRBV4-1 to TRBJ2-7, with TRBD2 matching 7 bases. The CDR3 length is 17 residues. V was pared by 1 base and J by 6 bases, with 15 bases of the junction left unmatched. CDR1 and CDR2 from the germline V gene are MGHRA and YSYEKL. CDR3: CASSQAGRRQGGSEQYF. For the CDR3, the DNA is TGCGCCAGCAGCCAAGCCGGCCGGCGGCAGGGAGGGTCCGAGCAGTACTTC.

This clonotype was recorded many times. This chain uses TRBV19 with TRBJ2-2; D unresolved. The CDR3 totals 14 residues. The ends were cut back, 5 bases at V and 5 bases at J, with 12 bases in the middle. Looked up from germline, CDR1 is LNHDA and CDR2 is SQIVND (reference sequence). The CDR3 region is CASSVQPGTGELFF. The CDR3 DNA follows: TGTGCCAGTAGTGTCCAGCCGGGTACCGGGGAGCTGTTTTTT.

This clonotype appeared many times. V is TRBV24-1 and J is TRBJ1-5, with no clear D. CDR3 size: 13 residues. V gave up 4 bases and J gave up 6 bases, with 9 bases separating them. Looked up from germline, CDR1 is KGHDR and CDR2 is SFDVKD. The DNA for the CDR3 is TGTGCCACCAGTGACCAAAGAGGTCAGCCCCAGCATTTT. It codes for CATSDQRGQPQHF.

The V gene is TRBV11-2, the J gene TRBJ2-4; perhaps TRBD1 as D (6 bases). V lost 6 bases, J lost 3 bases, and 12 bases lay in between. There are 14 residues in the CDR3. The V gene's germline CDR1 is SGHAT and CDR2 FQNNGV. The DNA of the CDR3 is TGTGCCAGCAGTAGACAGGCCGGCAAAAACATTCAGTACTTC. It codes for CASSRQAGKNIQYF. The whole variable domain, remainder taken from reference TRBV11-2 and TRBJ2-4, is EAGVAQSPRYKIIEKRQSVAFWCNPISGHATLYWYQQILGQGPKLLIQFQNNGVVDDSQLPKDRFSAERLKGVDSTLKIQPAKLEDSAVYLCASSRQAGKNIQYFGAGTRLSVL.